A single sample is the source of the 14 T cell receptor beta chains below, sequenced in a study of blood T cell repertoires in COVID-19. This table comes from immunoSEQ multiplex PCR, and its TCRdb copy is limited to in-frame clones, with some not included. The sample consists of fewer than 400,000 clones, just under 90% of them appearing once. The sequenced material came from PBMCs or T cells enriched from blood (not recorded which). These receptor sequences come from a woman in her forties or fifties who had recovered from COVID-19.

The CDR3 protein is CASSYGTRQPQHF. CDR3 bases: TGTGCCAGCAGTTACGGGACAAGGCAGCCCCAGCATTTT. V and J are TRBV6-2 or TRBV6-3 and TRBJ1-5, with a tentative D call TRBD1 (6 bases). Trimming shortened V by 2 bases and J by 7 bases, and 9 bases separated the two germline ends. Germline-derived CDR1 and CDR2 are MNHEY and SVGEGT. CDR3 length: 13 amino acids.

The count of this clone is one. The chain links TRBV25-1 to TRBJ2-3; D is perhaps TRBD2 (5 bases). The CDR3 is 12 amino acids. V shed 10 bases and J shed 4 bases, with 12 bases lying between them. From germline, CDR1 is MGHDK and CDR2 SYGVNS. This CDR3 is CATQRSADTQYF. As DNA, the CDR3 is TGTGCCACTCAGCGGAGCGCAGATACGCAGTATTTT. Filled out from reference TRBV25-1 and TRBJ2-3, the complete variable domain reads EADIYQTPRYLVIGTGKKITLECSQTMGHDKMYWYQQDPGMELHLIHYSYGVNSTEKGDLSSESTVSRIRTEHFPLTLESARPSHTSQYLCATQRSADTQYFGPGTRLTVL.

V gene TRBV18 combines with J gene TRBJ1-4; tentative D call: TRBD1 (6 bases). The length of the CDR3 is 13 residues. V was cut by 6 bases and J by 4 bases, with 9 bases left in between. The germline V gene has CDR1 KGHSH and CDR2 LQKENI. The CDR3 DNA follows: TGTGCCAGCTCCGGACAGATTAATGAAAAACTGTTTTTT. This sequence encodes CASSGQINEKLFF.

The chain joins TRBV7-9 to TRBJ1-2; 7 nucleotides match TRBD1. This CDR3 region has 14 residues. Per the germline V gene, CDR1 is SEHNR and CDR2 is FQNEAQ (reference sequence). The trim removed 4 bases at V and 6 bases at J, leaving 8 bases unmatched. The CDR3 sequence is CASSWQGVLNGYTF. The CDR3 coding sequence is TGTGCCAGCAGCTGGCAGGGGGTCTTGAATGGCTACACCTTC.

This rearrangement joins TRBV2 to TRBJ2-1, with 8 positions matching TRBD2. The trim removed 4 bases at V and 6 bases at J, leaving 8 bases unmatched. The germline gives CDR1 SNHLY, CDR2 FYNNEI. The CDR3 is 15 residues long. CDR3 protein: CASSGRAGAINEQFF. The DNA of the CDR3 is TGTGCCAGCAGTGGACGAGCGGGGGCTATCAATGAGCAGTTCTTC.

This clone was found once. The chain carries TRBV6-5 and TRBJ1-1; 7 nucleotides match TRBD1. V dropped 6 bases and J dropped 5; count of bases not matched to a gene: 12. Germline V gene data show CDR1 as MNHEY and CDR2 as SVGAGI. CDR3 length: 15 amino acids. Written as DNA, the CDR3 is TGTGCCAGCAGAATAGAAGGACAGGTAGGGACTGAAGCTTTCTTT. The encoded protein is CASRIEGQVGTEAFF.

The CDR3 sequence is CASSKLRAQETQYF. The CDR3 DNA sequence: TGTGCCAGCAGCAAATTGAGAGCCCAAGAGACCCAGTACTTC. The chain recombines TRBV21-1 with TRBJ2-5; the table's D gene call, TRBD2, was not cross checked with the DNA. TRBV21-1 is marked as a pseudogene. There are 14 residues in the CDR3.

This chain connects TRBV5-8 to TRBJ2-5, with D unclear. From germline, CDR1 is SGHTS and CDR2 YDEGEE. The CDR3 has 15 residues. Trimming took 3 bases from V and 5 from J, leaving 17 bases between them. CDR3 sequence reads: CASSSQVQLGETQYF. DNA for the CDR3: TGTGCCAGCAGCTCCCAGGTTCAACTTGGGGAGACCCAGTACTTC.

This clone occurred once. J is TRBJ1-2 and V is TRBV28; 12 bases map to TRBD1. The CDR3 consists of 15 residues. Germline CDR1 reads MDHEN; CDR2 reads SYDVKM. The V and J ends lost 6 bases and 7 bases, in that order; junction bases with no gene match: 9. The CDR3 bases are TGTGCCAGCAGCACGGCGGGGACAGGGGGCTCTGGCTACACCTTC. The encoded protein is CASSTAGTGGSGYTF.

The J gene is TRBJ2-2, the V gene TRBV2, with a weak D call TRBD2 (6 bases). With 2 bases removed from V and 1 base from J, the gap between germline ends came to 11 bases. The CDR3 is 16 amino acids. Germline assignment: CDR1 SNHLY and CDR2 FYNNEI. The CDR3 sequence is CASSEWPGENTGELFF. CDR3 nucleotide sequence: TGTGCCAGCAGTGAATGGCCGGGGGAGAACACCGGGGAGCTGTTTTTT. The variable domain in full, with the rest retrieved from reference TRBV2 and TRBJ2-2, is EPEVTQTPSHQVTQMGQEVILRCVPISNHLYFYWYRQILGQKVEFLVSFYNNEISEKSEIFDDQFSVERPDGSNFTLKIRSTKLEDSAMYFCASSEWPGENTGELFFGEGSRLTVL.

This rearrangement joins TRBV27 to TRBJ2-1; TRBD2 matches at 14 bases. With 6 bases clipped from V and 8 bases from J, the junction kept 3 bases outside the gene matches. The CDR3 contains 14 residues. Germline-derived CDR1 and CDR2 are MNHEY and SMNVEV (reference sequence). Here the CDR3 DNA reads TGTGCCAGCAGCCGACTAGCGGGGGGGTATGAGCAGTTCTTC. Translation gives CASSRLAGGYEQFF.

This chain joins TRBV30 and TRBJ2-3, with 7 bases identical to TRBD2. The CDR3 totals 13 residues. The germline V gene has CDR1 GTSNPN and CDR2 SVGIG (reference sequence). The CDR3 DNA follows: TGTGCTGGCGGGCGGGGGAGCACAGATACGCAGTATTTT. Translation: CAGGRGSTDTQYF.

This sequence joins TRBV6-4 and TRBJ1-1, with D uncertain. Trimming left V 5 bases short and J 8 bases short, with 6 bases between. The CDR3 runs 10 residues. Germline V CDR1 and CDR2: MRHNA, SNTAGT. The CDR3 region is CASSLREAFF. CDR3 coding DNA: TGTGCCAGCAGTCTCCGGGAAGCTTTCTTT.

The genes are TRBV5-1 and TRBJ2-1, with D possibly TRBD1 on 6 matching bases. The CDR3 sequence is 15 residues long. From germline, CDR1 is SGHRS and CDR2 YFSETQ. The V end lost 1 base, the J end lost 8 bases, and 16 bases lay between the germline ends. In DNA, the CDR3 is TGCGCCAGCAGCTTGCCACAGGGAGTTGTGGATGAGCAGTTCTTC. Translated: CASSLPQGVVDEQFF.